The clone carrying this T cell receptor beta chain has at least ten counts. Its target is unknown. The CDR3 extends 3 residues past the end of the read, so its final part is completed from the germline J gene. Caucasian heritage predominated among both patients and controls. Heparinized whole blood, about 5 to 8.5 ml, came from each donor. This sample was included in a study of T cell clonality in common variable immunodeficiency. Here immunoSEQ multiplex PCR was the method, and the copy in TCRdb shows in-frame clones only, minus some. The sample offers roughly 55,000 clones and no singletons, the top ten holding about 5%. The CDR3 contains 15 residues. Trimming cost V 6 bases and J 5 bases, with 14 bases left between them. Notes on the study in general: Fewer TCRbeta clones were shared among CVID subjects than controls. Fewer deletions and N-nucleotide insertions were reportedly seen in common variable immunodeficiency TCR beta sequences.

The chain employs TRBV12-3 or TRBV12-4 and TRBJ1-6; tentative D call: TRBD1 (6 bases). This sequence was found in a person between 18 and 75 years old in good health. Sequenced: peripheral blood mononuclear cells. Partial CDR3 DNA: TGTGCCAGCAGCGCCAGACAGGCCAATAATTCACCC. It translates to CASSARQANNSP. The full CDR3 sequence reads CASSARQANNSPLHF.